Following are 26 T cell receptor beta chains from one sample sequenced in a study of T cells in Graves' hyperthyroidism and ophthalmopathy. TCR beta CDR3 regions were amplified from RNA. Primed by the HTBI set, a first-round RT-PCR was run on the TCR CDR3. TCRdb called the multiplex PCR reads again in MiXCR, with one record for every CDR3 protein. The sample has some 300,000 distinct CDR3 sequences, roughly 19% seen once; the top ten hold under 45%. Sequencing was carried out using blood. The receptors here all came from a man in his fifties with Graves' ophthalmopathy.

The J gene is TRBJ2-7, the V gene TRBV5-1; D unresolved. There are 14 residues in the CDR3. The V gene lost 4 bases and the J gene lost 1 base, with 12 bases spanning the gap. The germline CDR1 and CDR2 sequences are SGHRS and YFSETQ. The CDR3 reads CASSPRGVSYEQYF. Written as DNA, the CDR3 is TGCGCCAGCAGCCCCCGTGGGGTGTCCTACGAGCAGTACTTC.

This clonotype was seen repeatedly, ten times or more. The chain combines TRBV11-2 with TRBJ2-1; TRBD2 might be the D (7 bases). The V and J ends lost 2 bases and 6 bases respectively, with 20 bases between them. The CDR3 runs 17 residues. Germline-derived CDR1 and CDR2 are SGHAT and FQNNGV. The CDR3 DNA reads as TGTGCCAGCAGCTTATTGGGGGCGGGAGAGAAGGGCAATGAGCAGTTCTTC. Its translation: CASSLLGAGEKGNEQFF.

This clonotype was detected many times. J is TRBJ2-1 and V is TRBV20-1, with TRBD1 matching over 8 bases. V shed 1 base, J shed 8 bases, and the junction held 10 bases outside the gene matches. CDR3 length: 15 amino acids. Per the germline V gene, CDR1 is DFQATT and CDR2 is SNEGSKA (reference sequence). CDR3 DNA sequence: TGCAGTGCTAGAGGGCTAGGGACAGGAGGGTATGAGCAGTTCTTC. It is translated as CSARGLGTGGYEQFF.

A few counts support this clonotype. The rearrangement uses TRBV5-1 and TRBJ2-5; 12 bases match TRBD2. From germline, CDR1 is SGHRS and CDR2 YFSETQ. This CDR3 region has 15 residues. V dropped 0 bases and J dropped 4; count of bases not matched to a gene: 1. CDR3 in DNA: TGCGCCAGCAGCTTGGGGACTAGCGGGGTAGAGACCCAGTACTTC. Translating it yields CASSLGTSGVETQYF.

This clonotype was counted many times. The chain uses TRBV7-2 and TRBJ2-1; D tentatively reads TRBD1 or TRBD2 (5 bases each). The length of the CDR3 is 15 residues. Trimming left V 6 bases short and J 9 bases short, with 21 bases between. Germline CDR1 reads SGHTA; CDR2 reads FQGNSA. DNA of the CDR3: TGTGCCAGCAGATTTCCCGGGACCTCCCTCGGTGAGCAGTTCTTC. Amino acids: CASRFPGTSLGEQFF.

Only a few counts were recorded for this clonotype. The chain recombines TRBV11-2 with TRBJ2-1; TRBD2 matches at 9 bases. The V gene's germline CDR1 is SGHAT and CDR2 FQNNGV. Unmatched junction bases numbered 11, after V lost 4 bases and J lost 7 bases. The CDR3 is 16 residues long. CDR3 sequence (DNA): TGTGCCAGCAGCTCGTATTACGGACTAGCGTGGAATGAGCAGTTCTTC. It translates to CASSSYYGLAWNEQFF.

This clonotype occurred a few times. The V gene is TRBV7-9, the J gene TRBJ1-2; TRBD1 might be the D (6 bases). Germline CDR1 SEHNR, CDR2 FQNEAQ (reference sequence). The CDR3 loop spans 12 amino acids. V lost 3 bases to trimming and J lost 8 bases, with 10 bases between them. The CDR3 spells CASSFEQGGYTF. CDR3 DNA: TGTGCCAGCAGCTTCGAACAGGGCGGCTACACCTTC. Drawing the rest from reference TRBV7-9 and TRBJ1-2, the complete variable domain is DTGVSQNPRHKITKRGQNVTFRCDPISEHNRLYWYRQTLGQGPEFLTYFQNEAQLEKSRLLSDRFSAERPKGSFSTLEIQRTEQGDSAMYLCASSFEQGGYTFGSGTRLTVV.

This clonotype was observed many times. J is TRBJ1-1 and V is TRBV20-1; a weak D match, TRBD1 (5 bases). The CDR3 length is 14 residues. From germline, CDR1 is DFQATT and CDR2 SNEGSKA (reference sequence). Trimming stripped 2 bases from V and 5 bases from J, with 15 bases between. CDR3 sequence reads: CSARRRQGLTEAFF. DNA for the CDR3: TGCAGTGCTAGACGGCGTCAGGGTTTAACTGAAGCTTTCTTT.

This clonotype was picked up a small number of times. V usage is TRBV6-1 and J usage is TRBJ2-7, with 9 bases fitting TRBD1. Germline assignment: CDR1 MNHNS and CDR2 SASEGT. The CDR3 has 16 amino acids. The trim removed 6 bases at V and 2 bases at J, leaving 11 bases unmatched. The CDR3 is CASRLSGTGSTYEQYF. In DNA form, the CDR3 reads TGTGCCAGCAGACTGTCGGGGACAGGGTCCACCTACGAGCAGTACTTC.

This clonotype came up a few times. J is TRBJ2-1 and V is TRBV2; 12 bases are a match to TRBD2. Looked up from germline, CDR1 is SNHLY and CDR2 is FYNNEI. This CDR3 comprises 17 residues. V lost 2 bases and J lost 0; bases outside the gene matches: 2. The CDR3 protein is CASSELAGGRSYNEQFF. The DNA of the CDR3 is TGTGCCAGCAGTGAACTAGCGGGAGGGCGCTCCTACAATGAGCAGTTCTTC. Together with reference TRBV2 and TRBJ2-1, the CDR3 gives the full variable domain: EPEVTQTPSHQVTQMGQEVILRCVPISNHLYFYWYRQILGQKVEFLVSFYNNEISEKSEIFDDQFSVERPDGSNFTLKIRSTKLEDSAMYFCASSELAGGRSYNEQFFGPGTRLTVL.

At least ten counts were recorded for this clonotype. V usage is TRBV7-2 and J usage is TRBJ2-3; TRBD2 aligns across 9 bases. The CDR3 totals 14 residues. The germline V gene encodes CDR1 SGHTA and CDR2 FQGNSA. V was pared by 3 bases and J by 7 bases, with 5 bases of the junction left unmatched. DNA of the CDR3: TGTGCCAGCAGCTTCCCGGGACTAGCATATACGCAGTATTTT. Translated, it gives CASSFPGLAYTQYF.

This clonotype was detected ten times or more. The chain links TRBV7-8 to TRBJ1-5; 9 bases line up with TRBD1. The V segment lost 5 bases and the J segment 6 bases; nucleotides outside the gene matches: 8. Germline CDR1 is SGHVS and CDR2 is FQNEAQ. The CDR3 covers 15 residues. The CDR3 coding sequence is TGTGCCAGCAGCCGGGCTCGGACAGGGGTTCAGCCCCAGCATTTT. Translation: CASSRARTGVQPQHF.

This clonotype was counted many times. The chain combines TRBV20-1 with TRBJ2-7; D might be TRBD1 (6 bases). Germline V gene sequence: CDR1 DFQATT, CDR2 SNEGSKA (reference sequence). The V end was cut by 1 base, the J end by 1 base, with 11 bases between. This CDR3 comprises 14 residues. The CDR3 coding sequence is TGCAGTGCTAGAGGGCGGACAGCTTCCTACGAGCAGTACTTC. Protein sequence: CSARGRTASYEQYF.

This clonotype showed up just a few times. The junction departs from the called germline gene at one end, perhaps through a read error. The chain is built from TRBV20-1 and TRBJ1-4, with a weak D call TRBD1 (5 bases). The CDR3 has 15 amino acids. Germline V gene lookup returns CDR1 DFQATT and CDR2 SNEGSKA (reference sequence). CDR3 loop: CGARIDGTFNEKLFF. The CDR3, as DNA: TGCGGTGCTAGAATAGACGGGACCTTTAATGAAAAACTGTTTTTT.

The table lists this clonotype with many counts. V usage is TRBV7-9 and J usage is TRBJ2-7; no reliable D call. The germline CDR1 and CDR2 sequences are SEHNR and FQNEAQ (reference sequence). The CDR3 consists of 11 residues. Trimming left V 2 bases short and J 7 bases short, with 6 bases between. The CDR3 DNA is TGTGCCAGCAGCTTACAAGGAGAGCAGTACTTC. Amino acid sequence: CASSLQGEQYF.

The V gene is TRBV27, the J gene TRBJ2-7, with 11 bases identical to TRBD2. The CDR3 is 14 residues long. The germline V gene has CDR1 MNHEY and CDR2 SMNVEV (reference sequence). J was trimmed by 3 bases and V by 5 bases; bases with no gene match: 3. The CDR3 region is CASSRTSGGYEQYF. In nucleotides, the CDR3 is TGTGCCAGCAGTCGAACTAGCGGGGGCTACGAGCAGTACTTC.

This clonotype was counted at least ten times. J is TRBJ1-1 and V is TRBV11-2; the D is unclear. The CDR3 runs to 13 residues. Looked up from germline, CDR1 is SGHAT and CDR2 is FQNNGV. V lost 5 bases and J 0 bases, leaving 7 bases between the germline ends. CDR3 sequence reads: CASSPRLNTEAFF. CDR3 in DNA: TGTGCCAGCAGCCCCCGTTTGAACACTGAAGCTTTCTTT.

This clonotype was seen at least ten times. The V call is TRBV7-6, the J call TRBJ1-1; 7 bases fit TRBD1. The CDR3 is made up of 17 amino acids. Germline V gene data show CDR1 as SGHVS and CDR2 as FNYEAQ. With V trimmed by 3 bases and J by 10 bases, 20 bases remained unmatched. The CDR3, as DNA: TGTGCCAGCAGCTTGGGAACCCTCGGGACAGCTAATTCTAGAGCTTTCTTT. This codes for CASSLGTLGTANSRAFF.

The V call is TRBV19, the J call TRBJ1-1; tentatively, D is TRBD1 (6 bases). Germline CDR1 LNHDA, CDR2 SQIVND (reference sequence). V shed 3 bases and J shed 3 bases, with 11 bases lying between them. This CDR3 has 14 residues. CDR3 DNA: TGTGCCAGTAGTATCGAGGGGGTTTACACTGAAGCTTTCTTT. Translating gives CASSIEGVYTEAFF. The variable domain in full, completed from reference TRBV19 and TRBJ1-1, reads DGGITQSPKYLFRKEGQNVTLSCEQNLNHDAMYWYRQDPGQGLRLIYYSQIVNDFQKGDIAEGYSVSREKKESFPLTVTSAQKNPTAFYLCASSIEGVYTEAFFGQGTRLTVV.

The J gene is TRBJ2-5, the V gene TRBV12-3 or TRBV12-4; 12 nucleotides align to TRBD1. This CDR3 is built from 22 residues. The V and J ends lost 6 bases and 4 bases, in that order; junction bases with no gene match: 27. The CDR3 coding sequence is TGTGCCAGCAGGGACCGGGACAGGGGGCTTCGTCCTGAGAGGGGGGGGGGAGAGACCCAGTACTTC. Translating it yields CASRDRDRGLRPERGGGETQYF.

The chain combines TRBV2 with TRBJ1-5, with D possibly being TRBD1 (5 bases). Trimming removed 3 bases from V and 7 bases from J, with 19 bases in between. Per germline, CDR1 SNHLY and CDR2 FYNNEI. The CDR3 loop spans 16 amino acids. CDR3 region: CASSEGGGFKEQPQHF. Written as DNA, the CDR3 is TGTGCCAGCAGTGAGGGCGGGGGATTTAAGGAACAGCCCCAGCATTTT.

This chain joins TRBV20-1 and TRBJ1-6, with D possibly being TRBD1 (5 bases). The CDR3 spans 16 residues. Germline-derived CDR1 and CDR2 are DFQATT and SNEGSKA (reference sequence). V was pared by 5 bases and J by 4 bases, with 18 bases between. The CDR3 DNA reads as TGCAGTGCTTCCCCCGGGGGAAAGGGTTATAATTCACCCCTCCACTTT. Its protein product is CSASPGGKGYNSPLHF.

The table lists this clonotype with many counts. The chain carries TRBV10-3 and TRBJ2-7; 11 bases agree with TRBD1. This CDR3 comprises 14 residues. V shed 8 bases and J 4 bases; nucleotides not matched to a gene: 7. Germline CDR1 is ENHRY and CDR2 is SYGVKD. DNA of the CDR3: TGTGCCATCGGAGAAGGGGACAGGGGGTACGAGCAGTACTTC. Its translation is CAIGEGDRGYEQYF.

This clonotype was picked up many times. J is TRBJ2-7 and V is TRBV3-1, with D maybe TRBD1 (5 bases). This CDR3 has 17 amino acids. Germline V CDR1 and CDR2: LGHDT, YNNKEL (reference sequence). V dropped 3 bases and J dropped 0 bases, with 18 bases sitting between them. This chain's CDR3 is CASSHSRAAGLSYEQYF. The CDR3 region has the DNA TGTGCCAGCAGCCACTCCAGGGCCGCAGGGCTCTCCTACGAGCAGTACTTC.

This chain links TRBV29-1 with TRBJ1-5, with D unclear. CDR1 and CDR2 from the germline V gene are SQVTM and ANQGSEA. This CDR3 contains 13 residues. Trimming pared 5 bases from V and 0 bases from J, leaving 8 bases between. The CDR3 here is CSVRDSSNQPQHF. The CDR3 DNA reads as TGCAGCGTTAGGGATTCTAGCAATCAGCCCCAGCATTTT.

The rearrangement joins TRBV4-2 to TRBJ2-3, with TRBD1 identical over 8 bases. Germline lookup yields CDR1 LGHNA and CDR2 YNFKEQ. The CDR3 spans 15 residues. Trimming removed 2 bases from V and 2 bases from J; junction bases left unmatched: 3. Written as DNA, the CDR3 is TGTGCCAGCAGCCAAAGGACAGGGAACACAGATACGCAGTATTTT. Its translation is CASSQRTGNTDTQYF.